This entry features one T cell receptor beta chain sequence. Germline V gene sequence: CDR1 ENHRY, CDR2 SYGVKD. The V end lost 3 bases, the J end lost 8 bases, and 16 bases lay between the germline ends. The CDR3 runs to 14 residues. This entry belongs to a study of cytomegalovirus exposure and HLA in healthy donors. Study at large: Genetic ancestry analysis placed over 75% of the 398 donors that were genotyped in the Caucasian-associated cluster.

Vbeta (60) and Jbeta (13) primers were used in the PCR. Using immunoSEQ multiplex PCR, the repertoire was profiled, and TCRdb retains in-frame clones only, with some absent. The sample consists of 95,000 to 110,000 clones, around 85% of them appearing once. The V and J genes are TRBV10-3 and TRBJ1-1; the D gene is possibly TRBD1 (6 bases). This receptor was taken from a man between 25 and 39 years old in good health and CMV-seronegative. Specimen: PBMCs. CDR3 bases: TGTGCCATCAGTGACTCGGGGGGCGCATCGGAAGCTTTCTTT. As protein: CAISDSGGASEAFF.